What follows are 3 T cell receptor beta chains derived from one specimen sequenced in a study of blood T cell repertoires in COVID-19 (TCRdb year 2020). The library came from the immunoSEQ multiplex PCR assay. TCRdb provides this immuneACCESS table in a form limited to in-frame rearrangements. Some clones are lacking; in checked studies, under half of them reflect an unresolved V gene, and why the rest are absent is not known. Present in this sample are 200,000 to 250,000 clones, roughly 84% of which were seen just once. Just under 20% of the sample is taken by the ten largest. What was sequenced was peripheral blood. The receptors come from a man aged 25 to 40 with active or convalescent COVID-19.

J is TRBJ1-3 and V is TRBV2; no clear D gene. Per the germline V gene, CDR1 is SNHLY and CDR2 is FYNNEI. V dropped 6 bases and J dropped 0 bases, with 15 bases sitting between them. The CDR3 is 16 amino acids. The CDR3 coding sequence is TGTGCCAGCAGCCTGCAGGCTTGGATCTCTGGAAACACCATATATTTT. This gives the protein CASSLQAWISGNTIYF.

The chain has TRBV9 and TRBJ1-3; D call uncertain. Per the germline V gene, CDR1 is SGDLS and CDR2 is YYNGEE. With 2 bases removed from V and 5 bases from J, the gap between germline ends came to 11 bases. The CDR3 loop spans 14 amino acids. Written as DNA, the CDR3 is TGTGCCAGCAGCGTCCAGGATGCTCGAAACACCATATATTTT. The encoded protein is CASSVQDARNTIYF.

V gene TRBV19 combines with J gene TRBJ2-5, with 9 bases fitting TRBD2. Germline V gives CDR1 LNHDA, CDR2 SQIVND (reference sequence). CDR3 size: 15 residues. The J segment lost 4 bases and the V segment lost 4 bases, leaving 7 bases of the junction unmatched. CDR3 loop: CASSRAGGPGETQYF. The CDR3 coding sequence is TGTGCCAGTAGTAGGGCGGGAGGGCCAGGAGAGACCCAGTACTTC.